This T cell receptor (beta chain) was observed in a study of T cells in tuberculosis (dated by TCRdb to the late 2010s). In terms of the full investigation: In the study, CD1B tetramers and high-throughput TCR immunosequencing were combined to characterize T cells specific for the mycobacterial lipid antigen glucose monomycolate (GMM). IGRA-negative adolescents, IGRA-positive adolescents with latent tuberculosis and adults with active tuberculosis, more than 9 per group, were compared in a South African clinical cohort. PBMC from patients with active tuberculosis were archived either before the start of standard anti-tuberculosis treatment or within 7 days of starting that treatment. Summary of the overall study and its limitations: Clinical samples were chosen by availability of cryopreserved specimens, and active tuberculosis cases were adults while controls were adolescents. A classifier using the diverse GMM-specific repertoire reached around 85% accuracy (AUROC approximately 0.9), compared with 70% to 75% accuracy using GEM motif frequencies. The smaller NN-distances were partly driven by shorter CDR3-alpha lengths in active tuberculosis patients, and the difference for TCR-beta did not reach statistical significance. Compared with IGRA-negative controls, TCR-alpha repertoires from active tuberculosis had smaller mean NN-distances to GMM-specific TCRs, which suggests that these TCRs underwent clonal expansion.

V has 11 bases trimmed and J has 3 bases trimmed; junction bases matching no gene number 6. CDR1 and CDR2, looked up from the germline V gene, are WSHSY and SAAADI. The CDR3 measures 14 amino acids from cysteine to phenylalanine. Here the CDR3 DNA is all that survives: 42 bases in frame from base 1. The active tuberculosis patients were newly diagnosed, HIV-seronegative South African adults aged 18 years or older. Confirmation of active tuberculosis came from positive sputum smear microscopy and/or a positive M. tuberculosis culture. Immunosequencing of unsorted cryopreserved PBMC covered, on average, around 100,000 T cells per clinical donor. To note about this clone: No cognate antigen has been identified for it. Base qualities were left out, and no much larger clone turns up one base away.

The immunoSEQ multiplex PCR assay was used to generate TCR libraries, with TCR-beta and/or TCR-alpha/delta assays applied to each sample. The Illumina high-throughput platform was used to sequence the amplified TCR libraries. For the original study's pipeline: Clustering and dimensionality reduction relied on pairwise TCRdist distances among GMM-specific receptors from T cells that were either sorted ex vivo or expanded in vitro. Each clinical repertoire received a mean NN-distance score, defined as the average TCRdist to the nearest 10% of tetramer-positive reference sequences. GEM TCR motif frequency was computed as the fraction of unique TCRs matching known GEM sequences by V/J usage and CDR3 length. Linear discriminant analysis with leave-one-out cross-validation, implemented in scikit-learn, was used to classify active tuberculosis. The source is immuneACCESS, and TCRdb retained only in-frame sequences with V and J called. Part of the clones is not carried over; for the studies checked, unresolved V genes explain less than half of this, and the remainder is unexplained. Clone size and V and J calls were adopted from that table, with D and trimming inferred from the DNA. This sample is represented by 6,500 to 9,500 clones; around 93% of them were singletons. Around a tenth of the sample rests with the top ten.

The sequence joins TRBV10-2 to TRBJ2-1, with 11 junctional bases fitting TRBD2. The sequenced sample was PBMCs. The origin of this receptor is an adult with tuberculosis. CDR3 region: CASMGLADYNEQFF. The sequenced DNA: TGCGCCTCTATGGGACTAGCGGACTACAATGAGCAGTTCTTC.